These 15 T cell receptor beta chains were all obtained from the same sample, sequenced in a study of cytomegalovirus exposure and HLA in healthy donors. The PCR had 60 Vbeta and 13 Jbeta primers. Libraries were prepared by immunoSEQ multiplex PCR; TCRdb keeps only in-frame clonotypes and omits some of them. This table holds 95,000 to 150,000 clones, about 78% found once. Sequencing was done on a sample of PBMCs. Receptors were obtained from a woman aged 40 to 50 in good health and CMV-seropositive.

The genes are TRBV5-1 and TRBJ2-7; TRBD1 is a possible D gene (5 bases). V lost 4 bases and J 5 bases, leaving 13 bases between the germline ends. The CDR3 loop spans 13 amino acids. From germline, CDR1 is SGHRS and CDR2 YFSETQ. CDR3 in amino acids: CASSSQGFNEQYF. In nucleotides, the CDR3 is TGCGCCAGCAGCAGCCAGGGATTCAACGAGCAGTACTTC. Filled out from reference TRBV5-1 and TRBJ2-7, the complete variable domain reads KAGVTQTPRYLIKTRGQQVTLSCSPISGHRSVSWYQQTPGQGLQFLFEYFSETQRNKGNFPGRFSGRQFSNSRSEMNVSTLELGDSALYLCASSSQGFNEQYFGPGTRLTVT.

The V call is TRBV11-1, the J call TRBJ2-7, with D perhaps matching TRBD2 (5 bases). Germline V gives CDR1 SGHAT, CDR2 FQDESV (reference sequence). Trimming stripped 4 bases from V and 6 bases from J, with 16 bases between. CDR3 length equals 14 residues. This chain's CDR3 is CASSSSGGIGEQYF. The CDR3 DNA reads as TGTGCCAGCAGCTCCAGCGGCGGTATAGGCGAGCAGTACTTC.

In DNA form, the CDR3 reads TGCAGCGTCGGGACTGGGAACACTGAAGCTTTCTTT. Its protein is CSVGTGNTEAFF. The chain links TRBV29-1 to TRBJ1-1; tentatively, D is TRBD1 (5 bases). Germline V gives CDR1 SQVTM, CDR2 ANQGSEA. The CDR3 covers 12 residues. V lost 6 bases to trimming and J lost 1 base, with 9 bases between them.

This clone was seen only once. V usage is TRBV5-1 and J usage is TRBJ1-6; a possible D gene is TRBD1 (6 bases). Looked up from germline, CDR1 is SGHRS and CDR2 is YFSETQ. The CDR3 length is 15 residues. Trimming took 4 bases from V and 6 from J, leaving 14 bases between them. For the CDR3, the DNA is TGCGCCAGCAGCCTCGGGACATTGGGTAATTCACCCCTCCACTTT. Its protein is CASSLGTLGNSPLHF.

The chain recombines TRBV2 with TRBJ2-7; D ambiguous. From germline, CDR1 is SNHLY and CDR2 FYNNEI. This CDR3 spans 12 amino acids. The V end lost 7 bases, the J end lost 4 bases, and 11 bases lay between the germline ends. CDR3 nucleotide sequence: TGTGCCAGCACATCCGGTGTGTACGAGCAGTACTTC. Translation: CASTSGVYEQYF.

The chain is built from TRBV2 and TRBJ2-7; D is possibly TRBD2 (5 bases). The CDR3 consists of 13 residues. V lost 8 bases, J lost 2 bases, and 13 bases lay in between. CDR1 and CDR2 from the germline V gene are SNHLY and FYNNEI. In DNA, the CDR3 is TGTGCCAGCTCCCCGGGGTCCCCCTACGAGCAGTACTTC. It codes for CASSPGSPYEQYF.

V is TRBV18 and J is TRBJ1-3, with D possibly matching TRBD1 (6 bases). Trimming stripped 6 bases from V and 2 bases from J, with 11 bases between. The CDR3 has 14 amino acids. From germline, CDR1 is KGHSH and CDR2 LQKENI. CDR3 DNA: TGTGCCAGCTCGAGAGGGGGAACTGGAAACACCATATATTTT. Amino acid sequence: CASSRGGTGNTIYF.

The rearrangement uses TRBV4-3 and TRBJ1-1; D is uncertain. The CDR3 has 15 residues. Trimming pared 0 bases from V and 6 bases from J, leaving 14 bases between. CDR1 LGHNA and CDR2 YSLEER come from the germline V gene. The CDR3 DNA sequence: TGCGCCAGCAGCCAAGATCAGGCGAGTACCGCTGAAGCTTTCTTT. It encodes CASSQDQASTAEAFF.

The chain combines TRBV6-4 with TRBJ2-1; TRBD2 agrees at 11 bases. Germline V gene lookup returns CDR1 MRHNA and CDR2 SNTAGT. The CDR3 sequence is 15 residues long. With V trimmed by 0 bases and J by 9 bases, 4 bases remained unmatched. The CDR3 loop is CASSDSVAGGTEQFF. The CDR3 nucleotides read TGTGCCAGCAGTGACTCGGTAGCGGGGGGGACTGAGCAGTTCTTC.

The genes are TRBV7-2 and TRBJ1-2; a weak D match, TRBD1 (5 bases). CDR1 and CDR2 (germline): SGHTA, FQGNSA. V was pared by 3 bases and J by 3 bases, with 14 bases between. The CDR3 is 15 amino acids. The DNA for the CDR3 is TGTGCCAGCAGCTTCACTCGACAGAGTTACTATGGCTACACCTTC. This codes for CASSFTRQSYYGYTF.

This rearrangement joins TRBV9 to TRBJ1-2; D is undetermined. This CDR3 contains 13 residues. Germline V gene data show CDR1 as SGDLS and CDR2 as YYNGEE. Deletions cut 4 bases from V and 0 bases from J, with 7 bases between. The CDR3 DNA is TGTGCCAGCAGCCCTCTATCTAACTATGGCTACACCTTC. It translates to CASSPLSNYGYTF. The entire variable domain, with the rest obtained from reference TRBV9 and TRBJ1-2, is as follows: DSGVTQTPKHLITATGQRVTLRCSPRSGDLSVYWYQQSLDQGLQFLIQYYNGEERAKGNILERFSAQQFPDLHSELNLSSLELGDSALYFCASSPLSNYGYTFGSGTRLTVV.

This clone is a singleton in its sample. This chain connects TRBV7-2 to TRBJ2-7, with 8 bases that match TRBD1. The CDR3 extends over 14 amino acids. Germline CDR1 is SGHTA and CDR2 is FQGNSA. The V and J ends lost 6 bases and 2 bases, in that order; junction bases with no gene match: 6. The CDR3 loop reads CASSPGTGPYEQYF. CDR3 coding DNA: TGTGCCAGCAGTCCCGGGACAGGTCCCTACGAGCAGTACTTC.

The CDR3 DNA sequence: TGTGCCAGCAGTTCCTACATGACAGGGGGCACTGAAGCTTTCTTT. Translation gives CASSSYMTGGTEAFF. This rearrangement joins TRBV6-1 to TRBJ1-1; 9 nucleotides match TRBD1. Germline trimming cut 5 bases from V and 4 bases from J; bases unmatched to any gene: 8. Per germline, CDR1 MNHNS and CDR2 SASEGT. The CDR3 contains 15 residues.

The chain's CDR3 is CASKAEQGKTEAFF. In nucleotides, the CDR3 is TGTGCCAGCAAGGCAGAACAGGGGAAGACTGAAGCTTTCTTT. J is TRBJ1-1 and V is TRBV2, with 7 nucleotides matching TRBD1. The CDR3 runs to 14 residues. V lost 7 bases and J lost 5; bases outside the gene matches: 10. Germline CDR1 SNHLY, CDR2 FYNNEI.

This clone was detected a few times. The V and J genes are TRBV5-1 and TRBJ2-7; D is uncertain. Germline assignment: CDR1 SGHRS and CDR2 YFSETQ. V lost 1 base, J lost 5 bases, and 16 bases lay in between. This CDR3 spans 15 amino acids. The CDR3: CASSLTLSTTDEQYF. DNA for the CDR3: TGCGCCAGCAGCTTGACGTTATCCACAACCGACGAGCAGTACTTC.